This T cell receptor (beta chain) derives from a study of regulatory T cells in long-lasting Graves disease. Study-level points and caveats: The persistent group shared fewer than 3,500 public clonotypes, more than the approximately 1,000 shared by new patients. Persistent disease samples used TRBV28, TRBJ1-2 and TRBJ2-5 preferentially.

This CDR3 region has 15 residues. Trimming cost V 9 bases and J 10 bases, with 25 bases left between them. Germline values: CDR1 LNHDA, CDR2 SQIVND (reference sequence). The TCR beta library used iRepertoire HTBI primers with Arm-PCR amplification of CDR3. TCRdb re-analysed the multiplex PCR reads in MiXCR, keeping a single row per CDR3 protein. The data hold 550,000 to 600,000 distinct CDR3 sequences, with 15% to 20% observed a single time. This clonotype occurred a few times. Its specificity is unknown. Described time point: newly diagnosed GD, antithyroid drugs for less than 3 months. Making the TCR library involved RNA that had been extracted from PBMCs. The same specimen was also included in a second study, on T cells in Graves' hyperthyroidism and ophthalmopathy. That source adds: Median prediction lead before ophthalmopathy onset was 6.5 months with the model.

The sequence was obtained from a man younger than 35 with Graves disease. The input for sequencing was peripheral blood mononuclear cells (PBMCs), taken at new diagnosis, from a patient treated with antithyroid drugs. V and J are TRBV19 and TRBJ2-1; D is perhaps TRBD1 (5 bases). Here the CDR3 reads CASEQPGAFRGEQFF. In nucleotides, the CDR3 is TGTGCCAGCGAACAACCGGGTGCGTTTAGGGGAGAGCAGTTCTTC.